The clone carrying this TCR beta chain was counted between two and nine times. This sample was taken from a study of blood T cell repertoires in COVID-19. The V end was cut by 2 bases, the J end by 5 bases, with 10 bases between. CDR3 length: 13 residues. Germline V gives CDR1 SGHDT, CDR2 YYEEEE. In the authors' workflow: The authors estimated nucleated cell counts from reference gene primer amplification. This table comes from immunoSEQ multiplex PCR, and its TCRdb copy is limited to in-frame clones, with some not included. Clone size and the V and J calls come from that table; the DNA yielded D and trimming. The table includes approximately 60,000 clones, around 80% detected once.

V and J are TRBV5-6 and TRBJ1-1; D unclear. Specimen: peripheral blood. This receptor was taken from a man aged 55 to 70 with acute or convalescent COVID-19. Here the CDR3 reads CASSFVRRTEAFF. CDR3 DNA: TGTGCCAGCAGCTTCGTGCGGAGAACTGAAGCTTTCTTT. The full variable domain, rest sourced from reference TRBV5-6 and TRBJ1-1, is DAGVTQSPTHLIKTRGQQVTLRCSPKSGHDTVSWYQQALGQGPQFIFQYYEEEERQRGNFPDRFSGHQFPNYSSELNVNALLLGDSALYLCASSFVRRTEAFFGQGTRLTVV.